Listed below are T cell receptor beta chains from one sample, sequenced in a study of CD8 T cells in ankylosing spondylitis. A single record per CDR3 protein comes from TCRdb applying MiXCR to the 5' RACE reads. Seen here are about 39,000 distinct CDR3 sequences, over 9% observed once, and the top ten hold approximately 16%. The sequencing input was blood, either unsorted or a sorted T cell fraction (not recorded which). The receptors derive from a male donor with ankylosing spondylitis or in good health (not recorded which). Both conserved end residues are part of each CDR3. The order of the fields is J gene, clone size, V gene, D gene, CDR3 DNA, CDR3 protein. A D gene is named only where the DNA matches it firmly. Not all rows give a size; the values are once, few, many and, for expanded clones, a class.

j_call: TRBJ2-7; clone_size: many; v_call: TRBV18; d_call: TRBD2; cdr3_nt: TGTGCCAGCTCACCACGACAAGGGACTAGCGGCCCCAACGAGCAGTACTTC; cdr3_aa: CASSPRQGTSGPNEQYF
j_call: TRBJ2-3; clone_size: many; v_call: TRBV20-1; d_call: .; cdr3_nt: TGCAGTGCTAGAAGGCTCGCCACAGATACGCAGTATTTT; cdr3_aa: CSARRLATDTQYF
j_call: TRBJ2-7; clone_size: .; v_call: TRBV11-2; d_call: TRBD1; cdr3_nt: TGTGCCAGCAGCTTTGACAGGGGGCAGTACGAGCAGTACTTC; cdr3_aa: CASSFDRGQYEQYF
j_call: TRBJ2-1; clone_size: many; v_call: TRBV6-5; d_call: .; cdr3_nt: TGTGCCAGCAGTTTAGGGCTAGTCCCCTACAATGAGCAGTTCTTC; cdr3_aa: CASSLGLVPYNEQFF
j_call: TRBJ1-2; clone_size: many; v_call: TRBV5-1; d_call: TRBD1; cdr3_nt: TGCGCCAGCACTCCGGGCCGGGACAGGGGAATCAATGGCTACACCTTC; cdr3_aa: CASTPGRDRGINGYTF
j_call: TRBJ2-4; clone_size: many; v_call: TRBV5-6; d_call: .; cdr3_nt: TGTGCCAGCAGCTTGGGGCACATTCAGTACTTC; cdr3_aa: CASSLGHIQYF
j_call: TRBJ2-1; clone_size: medium-sized; v_call: TRBV10-3; d_call: TRBD2; cdr3_nt: TGTGCCATCAGTGAGCTGGGACTAGCGGATTACAATGAGCAGTTCTTC; cdr3_aa: CAISELGLADYNEQFF
j_call: TRBJ2-4; clone_size: many; v_call: TRBV20-1; d_call: TRBD2; cdr3_nt: TGCAGTGCTAGAGAGGGGGCGGGAGGGGGCGAGAACATTCAGTACTTC; cdr3_aa: CSAREGAGGGENIQYF
j_call: TRBJ2-3; clone_size: many; v_call: TRBV11-2; d_call: .; cdr3_nt: TGTGCCAGCAGCTTAGATCGACCCACGCAGTATTTT; cdr3_aa: CASSLDRPTQYF
j_call: TRBJ2-1; clone_size: many; v_call: TRBV7-2; d_call: .; cdr3_nt: TGTGCCAGCAGCCCGGTACTAGCCTACAATGAGCAGTTCTTC; cdr3_aa: CASSPVLAYNEQFF
j_call: TRBJ1-3; clone_size: .; v_call: TRBV20-1; d_call: .; cdr3_nt: TGCAGTGCTAACCAGGGGCCCGGTGTCGGAAACACCATATATTTT; cdr3_aa: CSANQGPGVGNTIYF
j_call: TRBJ2-1; clone_size: many; v_call: TRBV28; d_call: .; cdr3_nt: TGTGCCAGCAGTTTGGTCGGGAACTCCTACAATGAGCAGTTCTTC; cdr3_aa: CASSLVGNSYNEQFF
j_call: TRBJ2-3; clone_size: many; v_call: TRBV6-5; d_call: .; cdr3_nt: TGTGCCAGCAGAACTATGGATACGCAGTATTTT; cdr3_aa: CASRTMDTQYF
j_call: TRBJ2-3; clone_size: many; v_call: TRBV6-5; d_call: TRBD1; cdr3_nt: TGTGCCAGCAGTTACTCGGGACAGGGTAGAATAGATACGCAGTATTTT; cdr3_aa: CASSYSGQGRIDTQYF
j_call: TRBJ1-1; clone_size: medium-sized; v_call: TRBV5-1; d_call: .; cdr3_nt: TGCGCCAGCAGCGACGGGACGGTTGACACTGAAGCTTTCTTT; cdr3_aa: CASSDGTVDTEAFF
j_call: TRBJ1-2; clone_size: many; v_call: TRBV19; d_call: .; cdr3_nt: TGTGCCAGTAGTAGATACAGGGATGGTAACTATGGCTACACCTTC; cdr3_aa: CASSRYRDGNYGYTF
j_call: TRBJ2-5; clone_size: few; v_call: TRBV5-1; d_call: .; cdr3_nt: TGCGCCAGCCAGCGGGACACACAAGAGACCCAGTACTTC; cdr3_aa: CASQRDTQETQYF
j_call: TRBJ1-2; clone_size: many; v_call: TRBV12-3/TRBV12-4; d_call: .; cdr3_nt: TGTGCCAGCAGCCGAGGGAGCGGCTACACCTTC; cdr3_aa: CASSRGSGYTF
j_call: TRBJ2-2; clone_size: many; v_call: TRBV3-1; d_call: .; cdr3_nt: TGTGCCAGCAGCCTGGGAGGGGGGAACACCGGGGAGCTGTTTTTT; cdr3_aa: CASSLGGGNTGELFF
j_call: TRBJ1-4; clone_size: many; v_call: TRBV24-1; d_call: .; cdr3_nt: TGTGCCACCAGTGATTTGTACGGAAAACTGTTTTTT; cdr3_aa: CATSDLYGKLFF
j_call: TRBJ2-3; clone_size: many; v_call: TRBV3-1; d_call: TRBD2; cdr3_nt: TGTGCCAGCAGCCAAGAGAGCGGGAGGACTAGCACAGATACGCAGTATTTT; cdr3_aa: CASSQESGRTSTDTQYF
j_call: TRBJ2-1; clone_size: .; v_call: TRBV7-3; d_call: .; cdr3_nt: TGTGCCAGCAGCTCCCCCGGGCGTAGCGTGAACAATGAGCAGTTCTTC; cdr3_aa: CASSSPGRSVNNEQFF
j_call: TRBJ2-7; clone_size: few; v_call: TRBV20-1; d_call: TRBD2; cdr3_nt: TGCAGTGCTAGTATGACTAGCGGGAGTTTCAAGCAGTACTTC; cdr3_aa: CSASMTSGSFKQYF
j_call: TRBJ2-1; clone_size: many; v_call: TRBV19; d_call: TRBD2; cdr3_nt: TGTGCCAGTAGTACAAGCGGGAGCGAGCAGTTCTTC; cdr3_aa: CASSTSGSEQFF
j_call: TRBJ2-7; clone_size: .; v_call: TRBV3-1; d_call: .; cdr3_nt: TGTGCCAGCAGCCAAGATAGCCGAGAGCAGTACTTC; cdr3_aa: CASSQDSREQYF